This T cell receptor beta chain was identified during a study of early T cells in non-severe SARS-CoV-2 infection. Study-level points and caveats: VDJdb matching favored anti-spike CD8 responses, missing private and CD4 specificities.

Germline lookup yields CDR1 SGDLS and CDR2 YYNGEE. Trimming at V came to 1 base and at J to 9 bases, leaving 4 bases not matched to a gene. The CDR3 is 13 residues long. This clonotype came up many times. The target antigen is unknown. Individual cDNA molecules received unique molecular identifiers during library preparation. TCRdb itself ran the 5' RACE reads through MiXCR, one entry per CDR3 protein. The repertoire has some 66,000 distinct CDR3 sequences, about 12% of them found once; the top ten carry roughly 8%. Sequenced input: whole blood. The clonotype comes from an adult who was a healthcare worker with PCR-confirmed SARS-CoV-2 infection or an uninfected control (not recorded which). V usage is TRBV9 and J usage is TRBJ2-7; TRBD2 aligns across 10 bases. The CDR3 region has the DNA TGTGCCAGCAGCGTAACTAGCGGGACGGGGCAGTACTTC. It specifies CASSVTSGTGQYF.